The clone carrying this T cell receptor beta chain was counted ten times or more. The read ends 3 residues before the CDR3 terminus; that terminus is restored from the germline J gene. The sample comes from a study of T cell clonality in common variable immunodeficiency. Germline V gives CDR1 DFQATT, CDR2 SNEGSKA (reference sequence). V lost 2 bases, J lost 6 bases, and 5 bases stayed unmatched. The CDR3 is 13 residues long. Method: immunoSEQ multiplex PCR; TCRdb's copy keeps in-frame clones and lacks some. This repertoire holds tens of thousands of clones, and none appear only once. The sample was peripheral blood mononuclear cells. This chain joins TRBV20-1 and TRBJ2-7; 9 bases align to TRBD1. The sequence derives from a person aged 18 to 69 in good health. The CDR3 DNA, read in part, is TGCAGTGCTAGATTCACGGACAGGGGCGAG. Encoded protein: CSARFTDRGE. The CDR3 in full is CSARFTDRGEQYF.